Only a few counts were recorded for the clone carrying this TCR beta chain. Its antigen is unknown. The sample comes from a study of regulatory T cells in long-lasting Graves disease. Combining iRepertoire HTBI primers with Arm-PCR of CDR3 regions, the authors built TCR beta libraries. Via MiXCR, TCRdb re-called the multiplex PCR reads, giving one row per CDR3 protein. The table has 350,000 to 550,000 distinct CDR3 sequences, approximately 15% seen once. This sample's time point: newly diagnosed GD, antithyroid drugs for less than 3 months. TCR sequences were obtained from RNA taken from PBMCs. Study-wide points: TRBV28, TRBJ1-2 and TRBJ2-5 emerged as the favored segments in persistent disease. Researchers examined only peripheral blood and not thyroid tissue.

Germline-derived CDR1 and CDR2 are GTSNPN and SVGIG (reference sequence). Unmatched junction bases numbered 9, after V lost 3 bases and J lost 4 bases. CDR3 size: 15 residues. These data were likewise used in another study, on T cells in Graves' hyperthyroidism and ophthalmopathy. That source reports: Diagnoses were made from clinical symptoms, serum measures (thyroxine and TRAb), thyroid ultrasound and orbital computed tomography.

Sequenced material: peripheral blood mononuclear cells (PBMCs), taken at new diagnosis, from a patient treated with antithyroid drugs. The chain is built from TRBV30 and TRBJ2-1; 7 bases are a match to TRBD2. This clonotype was obtained from a woman aged 50 to 65 with Graves disease. The DNA for the CDR3 is TGTGCCTGGAGAAAACAGAGCGGGGCTTACAATGAGCAGTTCTTC. It codes for CAWRKQSGAYNEQFF. Complete variable domain (other parts from reference TRBV30 and TRBJ2-1): SQTIHQWPATLVQPVGSPLSLECTVEGTSNPNLYWYRQAAGRGLQLLFYSVGIGQISSEVPQNLSASRPQDRQFILSSKKLLLSDSGFYLCAWRKQSGAYNEQFFGPGTRLTVL.